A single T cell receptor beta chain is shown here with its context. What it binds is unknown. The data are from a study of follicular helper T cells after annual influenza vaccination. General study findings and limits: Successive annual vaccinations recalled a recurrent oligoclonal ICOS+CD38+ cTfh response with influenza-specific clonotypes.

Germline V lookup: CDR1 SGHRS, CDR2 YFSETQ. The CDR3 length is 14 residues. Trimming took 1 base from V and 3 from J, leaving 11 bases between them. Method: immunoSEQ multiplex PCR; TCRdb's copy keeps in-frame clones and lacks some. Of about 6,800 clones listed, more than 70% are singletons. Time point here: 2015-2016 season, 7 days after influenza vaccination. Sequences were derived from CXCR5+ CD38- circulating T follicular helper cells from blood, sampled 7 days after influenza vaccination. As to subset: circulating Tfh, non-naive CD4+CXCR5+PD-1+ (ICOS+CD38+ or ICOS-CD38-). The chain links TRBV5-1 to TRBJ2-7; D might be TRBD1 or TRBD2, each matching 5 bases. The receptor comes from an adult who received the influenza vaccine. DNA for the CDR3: TGCGCCAGCAGCTTGTCACGGGGCCGCTACGAGCAGTACTTC. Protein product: CASSLSRGRYEQYF.